These 29 T cell receptor beta chains were all obtained from the same sample, sequenced in a study of blood T cell repertoires in COVID-19 (dated by TCRdb to 2020 to 2022). The receptor library was made with the immunoSEQ multiplex PCR assay. TCRdb took over this immuneACCESS table, retaining in-frame rearrangements with V and J assigned. Such tables are incomplete; in checked studies, under half of the missing clones stem from an unresolved V gene, and the remainder is unexplained. The sample includes 70,000 to 80,000 clones, with more than 70% observed a single time. The top ten clones comprise roughly a third of the sample. The sequenced sample was peripheral blood. The receptor set was obtained from a woman aged 80 or older with active or convalescent COVID-19.

The CDR3 is CASSWYREVNEQYF. Here the CDR3 DNA reads TGTGCCAGCAGCTGGTACAGGGAAGTCAACGAGCAGTACTTC. The chain couples TRBV7-9 to TRBJ2-7; tentatively, D is TRBD1 (6 bases). This CDR3 is built from 14 residues. V shed 4 bases and J shed 5 bases, with 15 bases lying between them. The germline V gene encodes CDR1 SEHNR and CDR2 FQNEAQ (reference sequence).

V usage is TRBV19 and J usage is TRBJ2-2; 7 nucleotides match TRBD2. The CDR3 totals 15 residues. The germline V gene encodes CDR1 LNHDA and CDR2 SQIVND (reference sequence). The V gene end was trimmed by 7 bases and the J gene end by 0 bases; junction bases not matched to a gene: 5. The CDR3 DNA reads as TGTGCCAGTATGGGGAGGGGACCGAACACCGGGGAGCTGTTTTTT. It yields the protein CASMGRGPNTGELFF.

CDR3 sequence reads: CASSSTGINTGELFF. In DNA form, the CDR3 reads TGTGCCAGCAGCTCGACAGGGATAAACACCGGGGAGCTGTTTTTT. V gene TRBV11-3 combines with J gene TRBJ2-2; 7 bases agree with TRBD1. V lost 4 bases to trimming and J lost 2 bases; unmatched junction nucleotides: 4. The germline gives CDR1 SGHNT, CDR2 YENEEA. This CDR3 is 15 amino acids long.

The chain links TRBV6-5 to TRBJ1-6; TRBD1 is a possible D gene (6 bases). The V end was cut by 2 bases, the J end by 7 bases, with 15 bases between. Germline V CDR1 and CDR2: MNHEY, SVGAGI. The CDR3 runs 16 residues. DNA of the CDR3: TGTGCCAGCAGTTACCTGGTGGGGAGGGGGAATTCACCCCTCCACTTT. It is translated as CASSYLVGRGNSPLHF.

The chain links TRBV6-1 to TRBJ1-5, with 12 bases that match TRBD1. V gave up 3 bases and J gave up 7 bases; unmatched junction bases: 7. This CDR3 spans 16 amino acids. Germline loops: CDR1 MNHNS, CDR2 SASEGT. The CDR3 region is CASSDSGTGGGQPQHF. CDR3 nucleotide sequence: TGTGCCAGCAGTGATTCCGGGACAGGGGGCGGGCAGCCCCAGCATTTT.

V usage is TRBV28 and J usage is TRBJ2-1, with 8 bases matching TRBD2. Germline V CDR1 and CDR2: MDHEN, SYDVKM. J was trimmed by 0 bases and V by 6 bases; bases with no gene match: 4. The CDR3 spans 15 residues. Written as DNA, the CDR3 is TGTGCCAGCAGATCCGGGACTAGCTCCTACAATGAGCAGTTCTTC. Its protein product is CASRSGTSSYNEQFF.

The chain uses TRBV6-5 and TRBJ1-6, with D possibly TRBD1 on 5 matching bases. CDR3 length equals 14 residues. V was trimmed by 0 bases and J by 14 bases, leaving 14 bases between them. CDR1 MNHEY and CDR2 SVGAGI come from the germline V gene. The CDR3 nucleotides are TGTGCCAGCAGTTACTCGAGTCAGGGCGGGACCCTCCACTTT. It is translated as CASSYSSQGGTLHF.

The genes are TRBV3-1 (or the pseudogene TRBV3-2) and TRBJ2-7; the match to TRBD1 covers 8 bases. Germline V lookup: CDR1 LGHDT, CDR2 YNNKEL (reference sequence). Trimming removed 1 base from V and 2 bases from J; junction bases left unmatched: 4. The CDR3 runs 15 residues. CDR3 loop: CASSQGTGSPYEQYF. The CDR3 DNA sequence: TGTGCCAGCAGCCAAGGGACAGGGAGTCCCTACGAGCAGTACTTC.

The chain carries TRBV27 and TRBJ2-6, with a tentative D call TRBD1 (6 bases). The CDR3 spans 17 residues. Germline assignment: CDR1 MNHEY and CDR2 SMNVEV (reference sequence). V was shortened by 3 bases and J by 4 bases, with 16 bases between the two germline ends. DNA of the CDR3: TGTGCCAGCAGTTTCCAGGGGTGGTTGTCGGGGGCCAACGTCCTGACTTTC. It codes for CASSFQGWLSGANVLTF.

The chain recombines TRBV6-5 with TRBJ2-7, with TRBD1 identical over 8 bases. V lost 2 bases and J lost 7; bases outside the gene matches: 10. Germline assignment: CDR1 MNHEY and CDR2 SVGAGI. This CDR3 contains 15 residues. The CDR3 sequence is CASSYLRQGSGEQYF. As DNA, the CDR3 is TGTGCCAGCAGTTACCTCCGACAGGGGAGTGGAGAGCAGTACTTC.

This chain uses TRBV6-1 with TRBJ2-3, with 8 bases matching TRBD2. Germline CDR1 is MNHNS and CDR2 is SASEGT. This CDR3 region has 17 residues. V was pared by 2 bases and J by 4 bases, with 11 bases of the junction left unmatched. CDR3 DNA sequence: TGTGCCAGCAGTGAATTAACCAGCGGGGGATTGGCAGATACGCAGTATTTT. The encoded protein is CASSELTSGGLADTQYF.

This chain connects TRBV30 to TRBJ1-2; D call uncertain. Germline V gives CDR1 GTSNPN, CDR2 SVGIG (reference sequence). This CDR3 is 12 amino acids long. Trimming stripped 1 base from V and 3 bases from J, with 6 bases between. CDR3 loop: CAWSGGYYGYTF. CDR3 DNA sequence: TGTGCCTGGAGTGGAGGGTACTATGGCTACACCTTC.

The gene calls are TRBV4-1 and TRBJ1-2; the match to TRBD1 covers 7 bases. Germline V lookup: CDR1 MGHRA, CDR2 YSYEKL. The CDR3 consists of 14 residues. V lost 6 bases, J lost 4 bases, and 8 bases stayed unmatched. The DNA for the CDR3 is TGCGCCAGCAGTACGGACAGGTCCTTCTATGGCTACACCTTC. It specifies CASSTDRSFYGYTF.

The CDR3 spells CASSLDGTGGEGQPQHF. The DNA of the CDR3 is TGCGCCAGCAGCCTAGATGGGACAGGGGGCGAGGGACAGCCCCAGCATTTT. The genes are TRBV4-3 and TRBJ1-5, with 12 nucleotides matching TRBD1. This CDR3 contains 17 residues. Germline assignment: CDR1 LGHNA and CDR2 YSLEER. V lost 4 bases to trimming and J lost 7 bases; unmatched junction nucleotides: 11.

The chain employs TRBV9 and TRBJ2-2; the match to TRBD2 covers 8 bases. Germline assignment: CDR1 SGDLS and CDR2 YYNGEE. CDR3 length: 17 residues. J lost 4 bases, V lost 0 bases, and 8 bases had no gene match. CDR3 sequence (DNA): TGTGCCAGCAGCGTAGATCCCAGCGGGGGTCTCACCGGGGAGCTGTTTTTT. This sequence encodes CASSVDPSGGLTGELFF.

This sequence joins TRBV30 and TRBJ1-1; perhaps TRBD1 as D (5 bases). Per germline, CDR1 GTSNPN and CDR2 SVGIG (reference sequence). Trimming shortened V by 2 bases and J by 1 base, and 8 bases separated the two germline ends. The CDR3 spans 13 residues. CDR3 sequence (DNA): TGTGCCTGGAGTTTACAGGAGAACACTGAAGCTTTCTTT. This gives the protein CAWSLQENTEAFF. Combining the CDR3 with reference TRBV30 and TRBJ1-1 gives the whole variable domain SQTIHQWPATLVQPVGSPLSLECTVEGTSNPNLYWYRQAAGRGLQLLFYSVGIGQISSEVPQNLSASRPQDRQFILSSKKLLLSDSGFYLCAWSLQENTEAFFGQGTRLTVV.

The rearrangement uses TRBV9 and TRBJ1-1; 7 bases fit TRBD1. The J segment lost 7 bases and the V segment lost 0 bases, leaving 9 bases of the junction unmatched. CDR1 and CDR2 (germline): SGDLS, YYNGEE. This CDR3 has 15 amino acids. The CDR3 here is CASSVAPDRAGEAFF. The CDR3 nucleotides are TGTGCCAGCAGCGTAGCCCCTGACAGGGCAGGTGAAGCTTTCTTT.

The V gene is TRBV2, the J gene TRBJ2-7, with D uncertain. The CDR3 loop spans 10 amino acids. V lost 7 bases and J 6 bases, leaving 7 bases between the germline ends. Germline V gene sequence: CDR1 SNHLY, CDR2 FYNNEI. CDR3 bases: TGTGCCAGCATATCCCGCGAGCAGTACTTC. Protein product: CASISREQYF.

This chain uses TRBV7-2 with TRBJ2-7; D perhaps matches TRBD1 (5 bases). V dropped 2 bases and J dropped 2 bases, with 10 bases sitting between them. Germline assignment: CDR1 SGHTA and CDR2 FQGNSA. This CDR3 has 14 amino acids. This CDR3 is CASSLRLGPYEQYF. CDR3 in DNA: TGTGCCAGCAGCTTAAGGCTGGGGCCCTACGAGCAGTACTTC.

The rearrangement joins TRBV30 to TRBJ2-2, with 7 bases that match TRBD1. The CDR3 runs to 14 residues. Germline V gene data show CDR1 as GTSNPN and CDR2 as SVGIG (reference sequence). Trimming took 2 bases from V and 4 from J; bases not matched to a gene: 4. The CDR3 sequence: CAWSINRGTGELFF. CDR3 bases: TGTGCCTGGAGTATAAACAGGGGCACCGGGGAGCTGTTTTTT.

The V gene is TRBV11-3, the J gene TRBJ2-1, with TRBD2 matching over 9 bases. Germline V gene data show CDR1 as SGHNT and CDR2 as YENEEA. The CDR3 runs 13 residues. Trimming at V came to 5 bases and at J to 7 bases, leaving 3 bases not matched to a gene. The chain's CDR3 is CASSSGGRNEQFF. In DNA form, the CDR3 reads TGTGCCAGCAGCAGCGGGGGGAGGAATGAGCAGTTCTTC.

This clone came up once. This chain links TRBV18 with TRBJ1-2; D might be TRBD1 (5 bases). V was shortened by 3 bases and J by 3 bases, with 11 bases between the two germline ends. This CDR3 comprises 14 residues. CDR1 is KGHSH, CDR2 LQKENI, per germline. This CDR3 reads CASSPLDTHYGYTF. DNA of the CDR3: TGTGCCAGCTCACCCTTGGACACCCACTATGGCTACACCTTC.

In DNA form, the CDR3 reads TGTGCCATCATGGGGGGACAGGGTAAGCGGGAGACCCAGTACTTC. Translating it yields CAIMGGQGKRETQYF. V gene TRBV10-3 combines with J gene TRBJ2-5; TRBD1 matches 9 bases. Trimming took 7 bases from V and 5 from J; bases not matched to a gene: 11. The CDR3 is made up of 15 amino acids. Per the germline V gene, CDR1 is ENHRY and CDR2 is SYGVKD.

This clone was seen once. This sequence joins TRBV6-5 and TRBJ2-7; D is possibly TRBD2 (6 bases). There are 12 residues in the CDR3. The germline V gene encodes CDR1 MNHEY and CDR2 SVGAGI. V was trimmed by 8 bases and J by 6 bases, leaving 14 bases between them. CDR3 in DNA: TGTGCCAGCGGGGGGTATCGGGGCGAGCAGTACTTC. This sequence encodes CASGGYRGEQYF.

The chain recombines TRBV19 with TRBJ2-5; 7 nucleotides align to TRBD1. V gave up 4 bases and J gave up 4 bases; unmatched junction bases: 15. CDR1 LNHDA and CDR2 SQIVND come from the germline V gene (reference sequence). The CDR3 loop spans 17 amino acids. The CDR3 nucleotides are TGTGCCAGTAGTACCTCTTTTGACAGGGCGTTCCGAGAGACCCAGTACTTC. Translation gives CASSTSFDRAFRETQYF.

This chain joins TRBV2 and TRBJ1-4; maybe TRBD1 (6 bases). This CDR3 contains 12 residues. Germline assignment: CDR1 SNHLY and CDR2 FYNNEI. Trimming stripped 1 base from V and 16 bases from J, with 13 bases between. This CDR3 reads CASSEEGGGRFF. CDR3 DNA: TGTGCCAGCAGTGAAGAAGGGGGGGGTAGGTTTTTT.

V gene TRBV7-8 combines with J gene TRBJ2-7; 8 bases map to TRBD1. This CDR3 is 15 amino acids long. Germline V lookup: CDR1 SGHVS, CDR2 FQNEAQ. V was clipped by 1 base and J by 2 bases; unmatched bases: 4. This chain's CDR3 is CASSLVQGATYEQYF. The CDR3 coding sequence is TGTGCCAGCAGCTTAGTCCAGGGGGCAACCTACGAGCAGTACTTC.

The V call is TRBV7-2, the J call TRBJ2-5, with 9 bases fitting TRBD2. After removal of 2 bases from V and 9 bases from J, the junction contained 13 bases not matched to a gene. The length of the CDR3 is 16 residues. Germline CDR1 and CDR2: SGHTA and FQGNSA. CDR3: CASSLFASGTGLPQYF. CDR3 coding DNA: TGTGCCAGCAGCTTATTCGCTAGCGGGACCGGATTGCCCCAGTACTTC.

V usage is TRBV9 and J usage is TRBJ2-2; 10 nucleotides align to TRBD1. CDR1 is SGDLS and CDR2 is YYNGEE in the germline V gene. Trimming removed 3 bases from V and 6 bases from J; junction bases left unmatched: 2. The CDR3 length is 14 residues. The CDR3 reads CASSGGQGAGELFF. For the CDR3, the DNA is TGTGCCAGCAGCGGCGGACAGGGGGCCGGGGAGCTGTTTTTT.